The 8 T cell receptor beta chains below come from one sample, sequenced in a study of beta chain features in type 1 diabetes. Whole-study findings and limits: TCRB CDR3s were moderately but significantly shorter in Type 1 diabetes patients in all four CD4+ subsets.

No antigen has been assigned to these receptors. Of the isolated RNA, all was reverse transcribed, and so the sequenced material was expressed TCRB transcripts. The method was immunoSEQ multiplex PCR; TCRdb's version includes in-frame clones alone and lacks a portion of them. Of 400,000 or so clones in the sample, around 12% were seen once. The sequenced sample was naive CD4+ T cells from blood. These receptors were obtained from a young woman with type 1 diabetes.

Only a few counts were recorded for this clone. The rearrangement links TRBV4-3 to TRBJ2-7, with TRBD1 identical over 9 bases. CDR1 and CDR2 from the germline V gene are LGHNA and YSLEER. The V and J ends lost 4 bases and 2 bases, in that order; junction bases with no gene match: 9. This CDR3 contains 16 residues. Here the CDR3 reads CASSPTGTGFAYEQYF. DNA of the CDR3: TGCGCCAGCAGCCCCACCGGGACAGGGTTTGCCTACGAGCAGTACTTC.

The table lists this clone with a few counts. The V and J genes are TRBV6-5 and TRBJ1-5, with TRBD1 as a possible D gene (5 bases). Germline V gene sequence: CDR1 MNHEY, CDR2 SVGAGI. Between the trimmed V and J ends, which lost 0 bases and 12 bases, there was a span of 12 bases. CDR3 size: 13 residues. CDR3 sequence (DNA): TGTGCCAGCAGTTACTCGCGGGACGAGGTCCAGCATTTT. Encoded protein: CASSYSRDEVQHF.

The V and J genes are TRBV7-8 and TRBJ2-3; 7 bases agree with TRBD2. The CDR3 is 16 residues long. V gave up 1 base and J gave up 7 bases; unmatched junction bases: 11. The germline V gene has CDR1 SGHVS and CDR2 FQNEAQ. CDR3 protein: CASSLVRLAESHTQYF. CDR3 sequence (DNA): TGTGCCAGCAGCTTAGTAAGGCTAGCGGAGTCACATACGCAGTATTTT.

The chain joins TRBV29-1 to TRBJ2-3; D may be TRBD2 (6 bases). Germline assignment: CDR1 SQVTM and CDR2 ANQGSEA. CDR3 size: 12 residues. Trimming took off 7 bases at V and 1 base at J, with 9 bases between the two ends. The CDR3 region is CSGLARTDTQYF. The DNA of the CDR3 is TGCAGCGGCCTAGCGCGCACAGATACGCAGTATTTT.

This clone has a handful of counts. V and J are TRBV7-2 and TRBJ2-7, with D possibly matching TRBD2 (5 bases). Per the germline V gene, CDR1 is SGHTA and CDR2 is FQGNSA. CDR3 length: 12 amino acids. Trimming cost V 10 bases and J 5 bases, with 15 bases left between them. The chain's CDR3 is CATSPIGDEQYF. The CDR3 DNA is TGTGCCACCTCCCCCATCGGGGACGAGCAGTACTTC.

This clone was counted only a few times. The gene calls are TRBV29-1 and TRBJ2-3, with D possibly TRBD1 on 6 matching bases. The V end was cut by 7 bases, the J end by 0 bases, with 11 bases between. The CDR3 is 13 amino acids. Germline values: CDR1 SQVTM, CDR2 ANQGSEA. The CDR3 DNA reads TGCAGCGCCCCACAGGGTAGCACAGATACGCAGTATTTT. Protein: CSAPQGSTDTQYF.

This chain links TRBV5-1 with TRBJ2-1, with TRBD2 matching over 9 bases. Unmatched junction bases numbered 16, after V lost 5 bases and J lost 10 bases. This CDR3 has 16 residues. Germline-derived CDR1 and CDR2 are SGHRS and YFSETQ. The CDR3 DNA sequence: TGCGCCAGCAGTTGGGTGTTAGCGGGAGTAGTCGGGGAGCAGTTCTTC. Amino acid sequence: CASSWVLAGVVGEQFF.

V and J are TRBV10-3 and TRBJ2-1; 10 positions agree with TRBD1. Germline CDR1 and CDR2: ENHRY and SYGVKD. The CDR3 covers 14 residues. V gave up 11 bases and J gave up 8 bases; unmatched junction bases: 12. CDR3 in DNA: TGTGCCGCCGTACCGGGACAGGGGTTCGATGAGCAGTTCTTC. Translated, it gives CAAVPGQGFDEQFF.